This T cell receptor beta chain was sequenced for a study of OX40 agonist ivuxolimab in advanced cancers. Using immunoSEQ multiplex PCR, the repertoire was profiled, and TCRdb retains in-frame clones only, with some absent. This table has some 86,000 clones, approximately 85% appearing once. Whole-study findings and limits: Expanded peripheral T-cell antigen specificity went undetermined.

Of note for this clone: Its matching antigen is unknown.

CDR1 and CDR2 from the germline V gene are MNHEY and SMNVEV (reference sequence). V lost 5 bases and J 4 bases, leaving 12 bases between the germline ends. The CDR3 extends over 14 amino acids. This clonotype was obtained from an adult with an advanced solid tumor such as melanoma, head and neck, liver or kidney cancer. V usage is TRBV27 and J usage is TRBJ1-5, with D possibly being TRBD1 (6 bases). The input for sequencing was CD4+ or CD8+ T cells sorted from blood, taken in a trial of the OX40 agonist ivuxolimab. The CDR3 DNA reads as TGTGCCAGCAGTAGGGGGATCTGGAATCAGCCCCAGCATTTT. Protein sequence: CASSRGIWNQPQHF.